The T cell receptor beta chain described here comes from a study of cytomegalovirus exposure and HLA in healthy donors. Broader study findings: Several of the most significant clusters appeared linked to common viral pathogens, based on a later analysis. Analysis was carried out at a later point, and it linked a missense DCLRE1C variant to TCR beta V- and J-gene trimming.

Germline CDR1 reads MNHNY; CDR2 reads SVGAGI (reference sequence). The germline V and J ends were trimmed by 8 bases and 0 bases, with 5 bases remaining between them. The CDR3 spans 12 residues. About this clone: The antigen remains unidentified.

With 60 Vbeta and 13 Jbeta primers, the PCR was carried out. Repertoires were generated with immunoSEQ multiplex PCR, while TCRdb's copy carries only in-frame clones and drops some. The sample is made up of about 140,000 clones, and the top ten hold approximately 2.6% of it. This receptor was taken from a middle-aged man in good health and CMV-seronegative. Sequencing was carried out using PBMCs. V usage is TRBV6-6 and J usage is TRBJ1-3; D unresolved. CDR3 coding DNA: TGTGCCAGCGGCGGCTCTGGAAACACCATATATTTT. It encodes CASGGSGNTIYF.